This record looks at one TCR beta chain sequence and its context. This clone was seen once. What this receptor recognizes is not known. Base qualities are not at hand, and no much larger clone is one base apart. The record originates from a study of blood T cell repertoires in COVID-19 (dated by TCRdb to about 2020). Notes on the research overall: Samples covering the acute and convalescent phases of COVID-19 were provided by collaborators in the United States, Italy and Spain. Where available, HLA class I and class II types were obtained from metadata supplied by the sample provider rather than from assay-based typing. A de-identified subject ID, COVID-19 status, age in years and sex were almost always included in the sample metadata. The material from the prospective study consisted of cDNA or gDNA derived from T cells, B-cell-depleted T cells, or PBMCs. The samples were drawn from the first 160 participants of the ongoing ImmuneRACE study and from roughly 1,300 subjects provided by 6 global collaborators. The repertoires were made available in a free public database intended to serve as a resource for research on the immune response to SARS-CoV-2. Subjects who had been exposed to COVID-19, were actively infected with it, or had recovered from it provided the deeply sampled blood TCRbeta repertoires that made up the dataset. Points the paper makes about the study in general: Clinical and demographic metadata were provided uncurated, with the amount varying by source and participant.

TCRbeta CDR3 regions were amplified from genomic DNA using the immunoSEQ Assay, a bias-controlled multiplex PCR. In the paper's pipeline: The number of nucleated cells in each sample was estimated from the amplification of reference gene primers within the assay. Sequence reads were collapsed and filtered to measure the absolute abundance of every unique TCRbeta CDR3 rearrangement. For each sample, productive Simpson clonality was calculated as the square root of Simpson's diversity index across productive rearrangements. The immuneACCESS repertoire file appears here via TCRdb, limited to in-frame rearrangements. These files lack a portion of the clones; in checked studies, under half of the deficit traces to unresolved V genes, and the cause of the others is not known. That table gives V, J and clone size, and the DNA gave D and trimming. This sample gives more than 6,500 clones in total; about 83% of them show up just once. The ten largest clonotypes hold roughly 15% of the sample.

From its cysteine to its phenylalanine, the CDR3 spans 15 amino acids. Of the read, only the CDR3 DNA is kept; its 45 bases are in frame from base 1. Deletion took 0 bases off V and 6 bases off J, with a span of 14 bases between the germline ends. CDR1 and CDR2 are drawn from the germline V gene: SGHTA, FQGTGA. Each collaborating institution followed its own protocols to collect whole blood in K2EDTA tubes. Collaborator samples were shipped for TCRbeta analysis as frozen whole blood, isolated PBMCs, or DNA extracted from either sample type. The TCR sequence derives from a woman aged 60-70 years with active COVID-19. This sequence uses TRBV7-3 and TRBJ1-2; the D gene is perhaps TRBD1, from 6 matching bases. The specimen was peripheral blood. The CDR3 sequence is CASSLTATGVNGYTF. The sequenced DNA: TGTGCCAGCAGCTTAACGGCGACAGGTGTCAATGGCTACACCTTC.